This T cell receptor beta chain was recorded in a study of T cells in Graves' hyperthyroidism and ophthalmopathy. Study-wide results and limits: Most clonotypes expanded in thyroid above 0.001 were likewise present in blood.

This clonotype was found many times. As yet, its antigen is unknown. RNA transcripts served as the template for amplifying TCR beta CDR3 regions. Carried out on the TCR CDR3, a first-round RT-PCR used the HTBI primer set. TCRdb reanalysed the multiplex PCR reads using MiXCR and keeps one entry per CDR3 protein. Among 300,000 to 350,000 distinct CDR3 sequences listed, about a sixth were seen once. V was cut by 7 bases and J by 0 bases, with 9 bases left in between. The CDR3 totals 14 residues. Not enrolled were patients with uncontrolled infection, other autoimmune disease, pregnancy or lactation. Diagnosing involved the use of clinical symptoms, serum thyroxine and TRAb, thyroid ultrasound and orbital computed tomography. The PBMCs studied were ones that came from approximately 9.9 ml fresh peripheral blood.

Sequencing input: blood. The chain carries TRBV12-3 or TRBV12-4 and TRBJ2-2, with a tentative D call TRBD1 (5 bases). The receptor was derived from a woman aged 40 to 55 with Graves' ophthalmopathy. CDR3 region: CASKETANTGELFF. The CDR3 DNA reads TGTGCCAGCAAAGAGACAGCGAACACCGGGGAGCTGTTTTTT.